Below, 27 T cell receptor beta chains from the same sample are listed, as sequenced in a study of cytomegalovirus exposure and HLA in healthy donors. A multiplex PCR was run with 60 Vbeta primers and 13 Jbeta primers. Sequenced by immunoSEQ multiplex PCR; TCRdb stores in-frame clones only, minus some. The sample holds some 130,000 clones, roughly 79% seen once. Input material: PBMCs. The origin of the receptors is a woman between 45 and 60 years old in good health and CMV-seronegative.

V gene TRBV19 combines with J gene TRBJ1-1, with 7 positions matching TRBD1. CDR1 is LNHDA and CDR2 is SQIVND in the germline V gene (reference sequence). CDR3 length: 14 amino acids. The V and J ends lost 8 bases and 0 bases, in that order; junction bases with no gene match: 6. The chain's CDR3 is CASFEGTVNTEAFF. Written as DNA, the CDR3 is TGTGCCAGTTTCGAGGGGACAGTGAACACTGAAGCTTTCTTT.

This sequence joins TRBV4-3 and TRBJ1-4, with 7 bases lining up with TRBD1. The CDR3 runs to 16 residues. Germline assignment: CDR1 LGHNA and CDR2 YSLEER. V dropped 4 bases and J dropped 8; count of bases not matched to a gene: 13. The CDR3 protein is CASSRVNEAGGEKLFF. DNA for the CDR3: TGCGCCAGCAGCCGCGTTAACGAGGCAGGGGGGGAAAAACTGTTTTTT.

This clone was counted once. The gene calls are TRBV7-2 and TRBJ1-5; D is unclear. Trimming took off 8 bases at V and 1 base at J, with 6 bases between the two ends. CDR3 length: 12 amino acids. CDR1 SGHTA and CDR2 FQGNSA come from the germline V gene. The CDR3 DNA reads as TGTGCCAGCGGCGGGAGCAATCAGCCCCAGCATTTT. This codes for CASGGSNQPQHF.

This chain links TRBV6-6 with TRBJ2-5, with TRBD2 matching 12 bases. V lost 6 bases to trimming and J lost 5 bases; unmatched junction nucleotides: 4. Germline CDR1 and CDR2: MNHNY and SVGAGI (reference sequence). The CDR3 covers 14 residues. CDR3 region: CASRRTSGIETQYF. The CDR3 DNA reads TGTGCCAGCAGACGGACTAGCGGGATTGAGACCCAGTACTTC.

Remarks on this clone: Other DNA sequences in this specimen translate into the identical CDR3. The rearrangement links TRBV11-3 to TRBJ2-3; a weak D match, TRBD2 (5 bases). The CDR3 totals 14 residues. V lost 1 base to trimming and J lost 1 base, with 6 bases between them. Germline V gives CDR1 SGHNT, CDR2 YENEEA. The chain's CDR3 is CASSLGGGTDTQYF. CDR3 DNA: TGTGCCAGCAGCTTAGGGGGAGGCACAGATACGCAGTATTTT.

The chain joins TRBV7-2 to TRBJ2-7; D may be TRBD1 (5 bases). This CDR3 is 15 amino acids long. The germline V gene encodes CDR1 SGHTA and CDR2 FQGNSA. Trimming stripped 5 bases from V and 3 bases from J, with 17 bases between. In DNA, the CDR3 is TGTGCCAGCAGCCCGGACCCCCGACAGCACTACGAGCAGTACTTC. This gives the protein CASSPDPRQHYEQYF.

This clone has a single count. The rearrangement links TRBV19 to TRBJ2-1; 7 positions agree with TRBD2. Germline trimming cut 0 bases from V and 2 bases from J; bases unmatched to any gene: 4. The CDR3 length is 16 residues. Germline V CDR1 and CDR2: LNHDA, SQIVND (reference sequence). The CDR3 spells CASSIDAGDAYNEQFF. For the CDR3, the DNA is TGTGCCAGTAGTATAGATGCGGGAGATGCCTACAATGAGCAGTTCTTC.

This chain joins TRBV10-3 and TRBJ2-3; D might be TRBD2 (6 bases). The CDR3 contains 14 residues. Germline values: CDR1 ENHRY, CDR2 SYGVKD. Trimming cost V 6 bases and J 2 bases, with 12 bases left between them. CDR3 nucleotide sequence: TGTGCCATCAGCCGGGACTCAACCACAGATACGCAGTATTTT. It encodes CAISRDSTTDTQYF.

The CDR3 DNA is TGCGCCAGCAGCCCGACAGGACAGAACACTGAAGCTTTCTTT. Amino acids: CASSPTGQNTEAFF. The chain joins TRBV5-1 to TRBJ1-1; D may be TRBD1 (6 bases). The V and J ends lost 4 bases and 1 base respectively, with 11 bases between them. This CDR3 is 14 amino acids long. CDR1 is SGHRS, CDR2 YFSETQ, per germline.

This chain joins TRBV7-9 and TRBJ2-2; perhaps TRBD1 as D (6 bases). V lost 3 bases, J lost 4 bases, and 9 bases lay in between. The CDR3 totals 14 residues. Germline CDR1 SEHNR, CDR2 FQNEAQ (reference sequence). The CDR3 region has the DNA TGTGCCAGCAGCTTGACCAGGGGCACCGGGGAGCTGTTTTTT. Translation: CASSLTRGTGELFF.

The chain carries TRBV5-1 and TRBJ2-3; TRBD2 is a possible D gene (6 bases). The CDR3 is made up of 16 amino acids. Germline CDR1 is SGHRS and CDR2 is YFSETQ. V was pared by 0 bases and J by 1 base, with 12 bases between. This CDR3 reads CASSLALATGTDTQYF. The DNA for the CDR3 is TGCGCCAGCAGCTTGGCGCTAGCGACCGGCACAGATACGCAGTATTTT.

The V and J genes are TRBV27 and TRBJ2-1; perhaps TRBD2 as D (5 bases). The CDR3 has 15 amino acids. The V end was cut by 2 bases, the J end by 3 bases, with 11 bases between. Germline V lookup: CDR1 MNHEY, CDR2 SMNVEV (reference sequence). CDR3 protein: CASSLSSGNYNEQFF. CDR3 nucleotide sequence: TGTGCCAGCAGTTTAAGCAGCGGTAACTACAATGAGCAGTTCTTC.

The V gene is TRBV7-8, the J gene TRBJ2-7; tentative D call: TRBD2 (7 bases). Per germline, CDR1 SGHVS and CDR2 FQNEAQ. V was pared by 1 base and J by 5 bases, with 15 bases between. The CDR3 consists of 15 residues. The CDR3 DNA reads as TGTGCCAGCAGCTTAGTAGGGGGACTATCCCACGAGCAGTACTTC. This encodes CASSLVGGLSHEQYF. Together with reference TRBV7-8 and TRBJ2-7, the CDR3 gives the full variable domain: GAGVSQSPRYKVAKRGQDVALRCDPISGHVSLFWYQQALGQGPEFLTYFQNEAQLDKSGLPSDRFFAERPEGSVSTLKIQRTQQEDSAVYLCASSLVGGLSHEQYFGPGTRLTVT.

The chain carries TRBV6-5 and TRBJ1-5; 8 bases align to TRBD1. CDR3 length: 15 residues. The V and J ends lost 3 bases and 4 bases, in that order; junction bases with no gene match: 5. Germline CDR1 MNHEY, CDR2 SVGAGI. The CDR3 nucleotides are TGTGCCAGCAGTTATTCGCGGACAGGGAATCAGCCCCAGCATTTT. Protein product: CASSYSRTGNQPQHF.

Of note for this clone: One end of the junction fails to match germline, which may point to a read error. For the CDR3, the DNA is TGCGCCAGCAGCTTGGCCGGGACAGGGGGAGGCTACCCCTTC. This codes for CASSLAGTGGGYPF. This sequence joins TRBV5-1 and TRBJ1-2; TRBD1 agrees at 11 bases. This CDR3 spans 14 amino acids. Looked up from germline, CDR1 is SGHRS and CDR2 is YFSETQ. Complete variable domain (other parts from reference TRBV5-1 and TRBJ1-2): KAGVTQTPRYLIKTRGQQVTLSCSPISGHRSVSWYQQTPGQGLQFLFEYFSETQRNKGNFPGRFSGRQFSNSRSEMNVSTLELGDSALYLCASSLAGTGGGYPFGSGTRLTVV.

On this clone itself: This same CDR3 is encoded by further DNA sequences in the sample. V is TRBV30 and J is TRBJ2-7; 7 nucleotides match TRBD1. The V and J ends lost 7 bases and 1 base, in that order; junction bases with no gene match: 1. This CDR3 has 11 residues. CDR1 is GTSNPN and CDR2 is SVGIG in the germline V gene (reference sequence). The CDR3 spells CALQGSYEQYF. CDR3 DNA sequence: TGTGCCTTACAGGGGTCCTACGAGCAGTACTTC.

J is TRBJ2-1 and V is TRBV11-3; 7 bases map to TRBD2. The length of the CDR3 is 16 residues. The junction had 10 bases not matched to a gene; V was cut back by 1 base and J by 7 bases. The germline V gene has CDR1 SGHNT and CDR2 YENEEA. CDR3 residues: CASSLVSGGSINEQFF. The CDR3 DNA follows: TGTGCCAGCAGCTTAGTCTCCGGCGGGAGTATTAATGAGCAGTTCTTC.

The CDR3 DNA reads as TGTGCCAGTAGTAAACAGGGCGCCGGGGAGCTGTTTTTT. Translating it yields CASSKQGAGELFF. The chain joins TRBV19 to TRBJ2-2, with D possibly matching TRBD1 (6 bases). Germline CDR1 is LNHDA and CDR2 is SQIVND (reference sequence). The CDR3 length is 13 residues. Trimming pared 4 bases from V and 6 bases from J, leaving 9 bases between.

The chain has TRBV5-8 and TRBJ2-1; D is possibly TRBD2 (5 bases). Germline V gene sequence: CDR1 SGHTS, CDR2 YDEGEE. V lost 1 base, J lost 8 bases, and 10 bases lay in between. There are 13 residues in the CDR3. Here the CDR3 reads CASSLRSSHEQFF. The CDR3 bases are TGTGCCAGCAGCTTGAGGTCTAGCCATGAGCAGTTCTTC.

On this clone: One end of the junction does not line up with germline, which may come from a read error. J is TRBJ1-5 and V is TRBV6-6; 12 bases map to TRBD1. The germline CDR1 and CDR2 sequences are MNHNY and SVGAGI (reference sequence). This CDR3 has 16 amino acids. CDR3 region: CASSLGQGAHNQPQNF. The CDR3 DNA reads TGTGCCAGCAGTTTGGGACAGGGGGCGCACAATCAGCCCCAGAATTTT.

On this clone itself: Its ends do not fully match the called genes, so a read error is possible. This chain joins TRBV7-7 and TRBJ2-3, with a tentative D call TRBD2 (6 bases). This CDR3 comprises 13 residues. Per the germline V gene, CDR1 is SSHAT and CDR2 is FNYEAQ (reference sequence). The DNA of the CDR3 is TGTGCTAGCAGCTTAGGGGCGGGGGATACGCAGTATTTT. Residues: CASSLGAGDTQYF.

This clone came up a few times. This chain joins TRBV29-1 and TRBJ2-7, with 8 bases aligning to TRBD1. The CDR3 contains 14 residues. Losses at the gene ends were 4 bases for V and 3 bases for J; bases not matched to a gene: 8. The germline V gene has CDR1 SQVTM and CDR2 ANQGSEA. This CDR3 reads CSVATGTGRYEQYV. DNA of the CDR3: TGCAGCGTTGCCACCGGGACAGGCCGCTACGAGCAGTACGTC.

In DNA form, the CDR3 reads TGTGCCAGCAGCGTGGGGACTAGCGCCGGGGGTGAGCAGTTCTTC. Protein sequence: CASSVGTSAGGEQFF. The chain recombines TRBV9 with TRBJ2-1, with 10 nucleotides matching TRBD2. The CDR3 covers 15 residues. Trimming cost V 2 bases and J 9 bases; bases outside gene matches: 8. Looked up from germline, CDR1 is SGDLS and CDR2 is YYNGEE.

The chain uses TRBV7-6 and TRBJ2-5; 9 bases are shared with TRBD1. Germline V gene sequence: CDR1 SGHVS, CDR2 FNYEAQ. The CDR3 spans 15 residues. V dropped 5 bases and J dropped 9; count of bases not matched to a gene: 13. The CDR3 nucleotides are TGTGCCAGCAGCGCAGGGGACAGGGTGGAATGGGCCCAGTACTTC. This codes for CASSAGDRVEWAQYF.

This clone was seen more than once but under ten times. This chain links TRBV29-1 with TRBJ2-1; perhaps TRBD2 as D (5 bases). This CDR3 spans 14 amino acids. With 6 bases removed from V and 4 bases from J, the gap between germline ends came to 16 bases. Germline CDR1 and CDR2: SQVTM and ANQGSEA. Here the CDR3 reads CSVTIGSGYNEQFF. In DNA form, the CDR3 reads TGCAGCGTCACCATTGGGAGTGGATACAATGAGCAGTTCTTC.

In its sample, this clone was seen once. This rearrangement joins TRBV28 to TRBJ1-4; 7 bases agree with TRBD1. The CDR3 contains 14 residues. Germline trimming cut 2 bases from V and 14 bases from J; bases unmatched to any gene: 11. Per germline, CDR1 MDHEN and CDR2 SYDVKM. CDR3 coding DNA: TGTGCCAGCAGTTTACTGCCGGGACAGTTTTTCCTGTTTTTT. This encodes CASSLLPGQFFLFF.

The rearrangement links TRBV10-3 to TRBJ2-7; no definite D call. The CDR3 contains 14 residues. Germline assignment: CDR1 ENHRY and CDR2 SYGVKD. Between the trimmed V and J ends, which lost 3 bases and 0 bases, there was a span of 9 bases. The CDR3 DNA follows: TGTGCCATCAGTGACCTGTGGCTCTCCTACGAGCAGTACTTC. It specifies CAISDLWLSYEQYF.